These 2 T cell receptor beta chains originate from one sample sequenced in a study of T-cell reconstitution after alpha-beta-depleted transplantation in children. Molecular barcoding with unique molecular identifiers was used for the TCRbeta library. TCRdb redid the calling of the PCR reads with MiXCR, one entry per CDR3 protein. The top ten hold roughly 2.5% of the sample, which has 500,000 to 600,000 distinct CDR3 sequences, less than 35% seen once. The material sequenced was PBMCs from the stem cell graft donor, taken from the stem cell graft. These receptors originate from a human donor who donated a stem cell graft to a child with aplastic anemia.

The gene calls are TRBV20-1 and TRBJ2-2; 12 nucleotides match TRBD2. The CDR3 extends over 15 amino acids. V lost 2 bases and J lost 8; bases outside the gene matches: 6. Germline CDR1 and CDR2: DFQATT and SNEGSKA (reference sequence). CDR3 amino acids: CSARPSGRAVGELFF. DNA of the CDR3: TGCAGTGCTAGACCTAGCGGGAGGGCGGTAGGGGAGCTGTTTTTT.

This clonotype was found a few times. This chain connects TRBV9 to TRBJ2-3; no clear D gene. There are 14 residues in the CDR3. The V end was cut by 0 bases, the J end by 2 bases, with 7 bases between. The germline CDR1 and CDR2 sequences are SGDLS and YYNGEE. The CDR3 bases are TGTGCCAGCAGCGTAGACGTTCACACAGATACGCAGTATTTT. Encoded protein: CASSVDVHTDTQYF.